The 32 T cell receptor beta chains below all came from one sample that was sequenced in a study of OX40 agonist ivuxolimab in advanced cancers. Generated by immunoSEQ multiplex PCR, the TCRdb table keeps only in-frame clones and is missing some. This table has approximately 66,000 clones, 86% appearing once. The starting material was CD4+ or CD8+ T cells sorted from blood, obtained in a trial of the OX40 agonist ivuxolimab. The source is an adult with an advanced solid tumor such as melanoma, head and neck, liver or kidney cancer.

The rearrangement joins TRBV5-5 to TRBJ1-4; D gene ambiguous. The V end was cut by 3 bases, the J end by 2 bases, with 5 bases between. Germline V lookup: CDR1 SGHKS, CDR2 YYEKEE (reference sequence). CDR3 length equals 13 residues. CDR3 sequence reads: CASSSGTNEKLFF. Written as DNA, the CDR3 is TGTGCCAGCAGCTCTGGGACTAATGAAAAACTGTTTTTT.

The V and J genes are TRBV6-6 and TRBJ2-3; 9 bases are a match to TRBD1. V shed 3 bases and J 3 bases; nucleotides not matched to a gene: 4. The CDR3 totals 15 residues. Germline CDR1 MNHNY, CDR2 SVGAGI (reference sequence). CDR3 nucleotides: TGTGCCAGCAGTTATGGACAGGGGAGAACAGATACGCAGTATTTT. This translates into CASSYGQGRTDTQYF.

The V and J genes are TRBV6-1 and TRBJ1-2; D may be TRBD1 (6 bases). The CDR3 sequence is 13 residues long. Germline-derived CDR1 and CDR2 are MNHNS and SASEGT. The V and J ends lost 4 bases and 4 bases respectively, with 10 bases between them. The DNA for the CDR3 is TGTGCCAGCAGTGTAGGGGGGGGCTATGGCTACACCTTC. Protein: CASSVGGGYGYTF.

V is TRBV6-1 and J is TRBJ1-2; a possible D gene is TRBD1 (6 bases). The V end lost 6 bases, the J end lost 1 base, and 12 bases lay between the germline ends. Per the germline V gene, CDR1 is MNHNS and CDR2 is SASEGT. This CDR3 contains 14 residues. The CDR3 reads CASRATGNNYGYTF. The DNA of the CDR3 is TGTGCCAGCAGAGCTACAGGGAATAACTATGGCTACACCTTC.

This rearrangement joins TRBV2 to TRBJ2-3; 9 bases map to TRBD2. The CDR3 runs to 18 residues. Looked up from germline, CDR1 is SNHLY and CDR2 is FYNNEI. J lost 0 bases, V lost 1 base, and 8 bases had no gene match. The CDR3 here is CASSEDVRGGFSTDTQYF. CDR3 nucleotides: TGTGCCAGCAGTGAAGACGTGCGGGGGGGTTTTAGCACAGATACGCAGTATTTT.

The chain joins TRBV18 to TRBJ2-5; D gene unclear. The CDR3 contains 10 residues. Trimming pared 5 bases from V and 5 bases from J, leaving 3 bases between. The germline CDR1 and CDR2 sequences are KGHSH and LQKENI. The CDR3 spells CASSGETQYF. Written as DNA, the CDR3 is TGTGCCAGCTCAGGGGAGACCCAGTACTTC.

The rearrangement joins TRBV14 to TRBJ1-4; possibly TRBD1 for D (6 bases). Trimming pared 1 base from V and 8 bases from J, leaving 17 bases between. CDR1 SGHDN and CDR2 FVKESK come from the germline V gene. The CDR3 has 16 residues. The CDR3 loop reads CASSQALRGFGEKLFF. The CDR3 bases are TGTGCCAGCAGCCAAGCTCTGAGGGGGTTCGGGGAAAAACTGTTTTTT. Supplemented by reference TRBV14 and TRBJ1-4, the full variable domain reads EAGVTQFPSHSVIEKGQTVTLRCDPISGHDNLYWYRRVMGKEIKFLLHFVKESKQDESGMPNNRFLAERTGGTYSTLKVQPAELEDSGVYFCASSQALRGFGEKLFFGSGTQLSVL.

This clone showed up just once. The chain has TRBV7-9 and TRBJ2-7; 7 positions match TRBD2. Germline assignment: CDR1 SEHNR and CDR2 FQNEAQ (reference sequence). J lost 0 bases, V lost 1 base, and 6 bases had no gene match. This CDR3 region has 16 residues. DNA for the CDR3: TGTGCCAGCAGCTTAGTGGGCGGGGGTTACTCCTACGAGCAGTACTTC. It translates to CASSLVGGGYSYEQYF.

The J gene is TRBJ2-7, the V gene TRBV11-2, with D possibly TRBD1 on 6 matching bases. Trimming stripped 2 bases from V and 3 bases from J, with 11 bases between. The CDR3 length is 14 residues. The V gene's germline CDR1 is SGHAT and CDR2 FQNNGV. CDR3 protein: CASSLTGQNYEQYF. The DNA for the CDR3 is TGTGCCAGCAGCTTAACAGGACAGAACTACGAGCAGTACTTC.

In its sample, this clone was seen once. The V call is TRBV18, the J call TRBJ2-5, with 10 bases matching TRBD1. This CDR3 contains 14 residues. With V trimmed by 3 bases and J by 5 bases, 3 bases remained unmatched. Germline CDR1 is KGHSH and CDR2 is LQKENI. The CDR3 is CASSPDRGLETQYF. CDR3 sequence (DNA): TGTGCCAGCTCACCTGACAGGGGGCTGGAGACCCAGTACTTC.

V is TRBV19 and J is TRBJ1-1; 9 positions agree with TRBD1. CDR1 and CDR2 (germline): LNHDA, SQIVND (reference sequence). Trimming at V came to 3 bases and at J to 1 base, leaving 9 bases not matched to a gene. The CDR3 has 17 residues. The chain's CDR3 is CASSIMGQGVWNTEAFF. The CDR3 DNA is TGTGCCAGTAGTATCATGGGACAGGGTGTATGGAACACTGAAGCTTTCTTT.

The rearrangement uses TRBV19 and TRBJ2-1; 8 bases are shared with TRBD2. The germline V gene has CDR1 LNHDA and CDR2 SQIVND (reference sequence). V lost 4 bases to trimming and J lost 4 bases; unmatched junction nucleotides: 6. The length of the CDR3 is 15 residues. CDR3 loop: CASSKRSGVYNEQFF. Written as DNA, the CDR3 is TGTGCCAGTAGTAAACGTAGCGGGGTGTACAATGAGCAGTTCTTC.

This clone was detected a few times. The chain joins TRBV4-1 to TRBJ2-7, with D possibly being TRBD2 (5 bases). From germline, CDR1 is MGHRA and CDR2 YSYEKL. This CDR3 has 15 residues. V gave up 4 bases and J gave up 3 bases, with 16 bases separating them. CDR3 loop: CASSRPEAGIYEQYF. DNA of the CDR3: TGCGCCAGCAGCCGCCCCGAAGCCGGGATCTACGAGCAGTACTTC.

The chain has TRBV7-9 and TRBJ2-3; 9 nucleotides line up with TRBD2. Looked up from germline, CDR1 is SEHNR and CDR2 is FQNEAQ (reference sequence). The CDR3 totals 18 residues. With 1 base clipped from V and 2 bases from J, the junction kept 10 bases outside the gene matches. The CDR3 nucleotides are TGTGCCAGCAGCTTAGAAGCTGTAGCGGGGGTTGCCACAGATACGCAGTATTTT. It specifies CASSLEAVAGVATDTQYF.

CDR3 protein: CASSERQGAEQYF. In nucleotides, the CDR3 is TGTGCCAGCAGTGAAAGACAGGGGGCCGAGCAGTACTTC. The chain joins TRBV6-1 to TRBJ2-7, with 10 bases matching TRBD1. CDR1 is MNHNS and CDR2 is SASEGT in the germline V gene. The CDR3 totals 13 residues. With 2 bases clipped from V and 6 bases from J, the junction kept 1 base outside the gene matches.

Notes on this clone: At one boundary the junction diverges from the germline segment, which might be a read error. The rearrangement links TRBV18 to TRBJ1-2; D is perhaps TRBD1 (5 bases). CDR1 is KGHSH, CDR2 LQKENI, per germline. There are 13 residues in the CDR3. CDR3 DNA: TGTGCCAGCCCACCGGACACGGGGCAAGGCTACACCTTC. Translation gives CASPPDTGQGYTF.

This chain connects TRBV18 to TRBJ2-2, with D perhaps being TRBD1 or TRBD2 (5 bases each). The CDR3 sequence is 17 residues long. V shed 1 base and J shed 5 bases, with 17 bases lying between them. The germline V gene has CDR1 KGHSH and CDR2 LQKENI. The DNA for the CDR3 is TGTGCCAGCTCACCACGTCATGGAGGCAGGGCAACCGGGGAGCTGTTTTTT. This sequence encodes CASSPRHGGRATGELFF.

The chain recombines TRBV27 with TRBJ1-3; D not certain. Germline values: CDR1 MNHEY, CDR2 SMNVEV (reference sequence). V was clipped by 6 bases and J by 0 bases, with 18 bases between them. The CDR3 length is 17 residues. CDR3 loop: CASSLKPLQSSGNTIYF. CDR3 in DNA: TGTGCCAGCAGCCTAAAGCCCCTCCAGAGCTCTGGAAACACCATATATTTT.

The chain links TRBV7-9 to TRBJ2-3, with TRBD2 matching 13 bases. Germline assignment: CDR1 SEHNR and CDR2 FQNEAQ (reference sequence). J was trimmed by 0 bases and V by 4 bases; bases with no gene match: 4. The CDR3 extends over 17 amino acids. CDR3 residues: CASSSRLAGGSTDTQYF. The DNA of the CDR3 is TGTGCCAGCAGCTCAAGACTAGCGGGGGGTAGCACAGATACGCAGTATTTT. The full variable domain, rest sourced from reference TRBV7-9 and TRBJ2-3, is DTGVSQNPRHKITKRGQNVTFRCDPISEHNRLYWYRQTLGQGPEFLTYFQNEAQLEKSRLLSDRFSAERPKGSFSTLEIQRTEQGDSAMYLCASSSRLAGGSTDTQYFGPGTRLTVL.

The genes are TRBV6-5 and TRBJ2-2; D might be TRBD1 (5 bases). The CDR3 sequence is 14 residues long. The V gene lost 6 bases and the J gene lost 1 base, with 9 bases spanning the gap. Germline-derived CDR1 and CDR2 are MNHEY and SVGAGI. The CDR3 DNA is TGTGCCAGCAGCAACAGGTGGAACACCGGGGAGCTGTTTTTT. Translating gives CASSNRWNTGELFF.

The chain carries TRBV7-8 and TRBJ1-1; tentative D call: TRBD1 (5 bases). Germline V gives CDR1 SGHVS, CDR2 FQNEAQ. This CDR3 is 14 amino acids long. V was clipped by 1 base and J by 0 bases, with 6 bases between them. CDR3 nucleotide sequence: TGTGCCAGCAGCTTAGGACAGTTGAACACTGAAGCTTTCTTT. Translated, it gives CASSLGQLNTEAFF.

This clone was detected a few times. The V gene is TRBV7-7, the J gene TRBJ1-6, with 7 bases fitting TRBD1. With 6 bases clipped from V and 14 bases from J, the junction kept 10 bases outside the gene matches. Germline V gives CDR1 SSHAT, CDR2 FNYEAQ (reference sequence). The CDR3 consists of 13 residues. The CDR3 region is CASSSRQGATLHF. CDR3 DNA sequence: TGTGCCAGCAGTTCGAGACAGGGTGCCACCCTCCACTTT.

As regards this clone: Compared with germline, one end of the junction differs, possibly owing to a read error. Other DNA sequences within the sample encode an identical CDR3. J is TRBJ1-5 and V is TRBV19; D is perhaps TRBD1 (6 bases). CDR1 and CDR2 from the germline V gene are LNHDA and SQIVND (reference sequence). The CDR3 runs to 15 residues. CDR3 protein: CASSIDRTGNQPQHF. For the CDR3, the DNA is TGTGCCAGTAGCATAGATAGGACAGGCAATCAGCCCCAGCATTTT.

The V call is TRBV5-5, the J call TRBJ1-4; 9 bases align to TRBD1. Germline assignment: CDR1 SGHKS and CDR2 YYEKEE (reference sequence). V shed 2 bases and J 8 bases; nucleotides not matched to a gene: 10. The CDR3 loop spans 16 amino acids. The CDR3 reads CASSLGGQGIGEKLFF. Written as DNA, the CDR3 is TGTGCCAGCAGCTTAGGAGGACAGGGGATCGGCGAAAAACTGTTTTTT.

This clone showed up just a few times. The chain carries TRBV6-1 and TRBJ1-4; the D gene is possibly TRBD1 (6 bases). V was shortened by 2 bases and J by 8 bases, with 15 bases between the two germline ends. Looked up from germline, CDR1 is MNHNS and CDR2 is SASEGT. The CDR3 is 15 amino acids. Written as DNA, the CDR3 is TGTGCCAGCAGTGAACCAGACAGGCATAAGGAAAAACTGTTTTTT. It codes for CASSEPDRHKEKLFF.

The rearrangement joins TRBV6-4 to TRBJ2-3; perhaps TRBD2 as D (7 bases). V gave up 11 bases and J gave up 3 bases, with 18 bases separating them. CDR3 length: 14 amino acids. Germline V gives CDR1 MRHNA, CDR2 SNTAGT. This CDR3 reads CAGGGRGWTDTQYF. CDR3 nucleotides: TGTGCCGGAGGGGGGAGGGGTTGGACAGATACGCAGTATTTT.

This chain joins TRBV7-9 and TRBJ2-3; tentative D call: TRBD1 (6 bases). Trimming cost V 2 bases and J 2 bases, with 8 bases left between them. The germline V gene encodes CDR1 SEHNR and CDR2 FQNEAQ (reference sequence). The CDR3 sequence is 14 residues long. CDR3 coding DNA: TGTGCCAGCAGCTTAAGGGGGAACACAGATACGCAGTATTTT. Protein product: CASSLRGNTDTQYF.

In this sample, this clone turned up once. The chain has TRBV19 and TRBJ2-3; 9 bases are a match to TRBD1. With V trimmed by 6 bases and J by 4 bases, 14 bases remained unmatched. The CDR3 covers 17 residues. Germline-derived CDR1 and CDR2 are LNHDA and SQIVND (reference sequence). The CDR3: CASSQKTGTGRSDTQYF. The CDR3 region has the DNA TGTGCCAGTAGCCAGAAAACCGGGACAGGGAGGTCAGATACGCAGTATTTT.

This chain joins TRBV2 and TRBJ1-2, with 7 bases that match TRBD1. The V gene's germline CDR1 is SNHLY and CDR2 FYNNEI. J was trimmed by 8 bases and V by 7 bases; bases with no gene match: 13. The CDR3 covers 14 residues. The CDR3 sequence is CASKEGASESGYTF. As DNA, the CDR3 is TGTGCCAGCAAGGAGGGGGCGTCCGAATCGGGCTACACCTTC.

This clone has just a few counts. The chain carries TRBV18 and TRBJ2-7; TRBD1 might be the D (6 bases). V gave up 2 bases and J gave up 3 bases, with 8 bases separating them. CDR3 length: 13 amino acids. CDR1 KGHSH and CDR2 LQKENI come from the germline V gene. CDR3 sequence reads: CASSPLGGYEQYF. The CDR3 DNA sequence: TGTGCCAGCTCACCATTAGGGGGCTACGAGCAGTACTTC. The whole variable domain, remainder taken from reference TRBV18 and TRBJ2-7, is NAGVMQNPRHLVRRRGQEARLRCSPMKGHSHVYWYRQLPEEGLKFMVYLQKENIIDESGMPKERFSAEFPKEGPSILRIQQVVRGDSAAYFCASSPLGGYEQYFGPGTRLTVT.

V and J are TRBV2 and TRBJ2-5, with D tentatively TRBD1 or TRBD2 (5 bases each). Germline V CDR1 and CDR2: SNHLY, FYNNEI. Trimming left V 10 bases short and J 2 bases short, with 23 bases between. This CDR3 region has 16 residues. As DNA, the CDR3 is TGTGCCATCCCCAGGGCCCCGGGACGGCCGCAAGAGACCCAGTACTTC. Translation: CAIPRAPGRPQETQYF.

The V call is TRBV6-5, the J call TRBJ1-2; TRBD1 agrees at 7 bases. With 6 bases clipped from V and 4 bases from J, the junction kept 5 bases outside the gene matches. CDR1 and CDR2 (germline): MNHEY, SVGAGI. The CDR3 has 13 amino acids. Here the CDR3 DNA reads TGTGCCAGCAGGAAGGGACAGTTCTATGGCTACACCTTC. Translation: CASRKGQFYGYTF.